A selection of T cell receptor beta chains follows, all from one sample in a study of cytomegalovirus exposure and HLA in healthy donors. Some clones are missing from TCRdb's copy, which holds only in-frame ones; the method was immunoSEQ multiplex PCR. The sample consists of 55,000 to 65,000 clones, 70% to 85% of them appearing once. The sequenced sample consisted of PBMCs. The receptors were gathered from a woman in her thirties or forties in good health and CMV-seropositive. Both conserved end residues are part of each CDR3. The order of the fields is J gene, V gene, D gene, clone size, CDR3 DNA, CDR3 protein. D genes are given only for firm matches. Clone size, where shown, is once, few, many, or a class for clones that have expanded.

j_gene: TRBJ2-5; v_gene: TRBV19; d_gene: TRBD1; abundance: -; CDR3nt: TGTGCCAGTAGTACCCGACAGGGATCGACCCAGTACTTC; CDR3aa: CASSTRQGSTQYF
j_gene: TRBJ2-1; v_gene: TRBV5-1; d_gene: TRBD2; abundance: -; CDR3nt: TGCGCCAGCAGCCCAAAAGCGGGGGGGCTCAATGAGCAGTTCTTC; CDR3aa: CASSPKAGGLNEQFF
j_gene: TRBJ1-5; v_gene: TRBV30; d_gene: -; abundance: -; CDR3nt: TGTGCCTGGAGGATGACAGGAGCTAGCAATCAGCCCCAGCATTTT; CDR3aa: CAWRMTGASNQPQHF
j_gene: TRBJ1-5; v_gene: TRBV6-6; d_gene: -; abundance: once; CDR3nt: TGTGCCACTACCGAGGGTCAGGCCCAGCATTTT; CDR3aa: CATTEGQAQHF
j_gene: TRBJ2-1; v_gene: TRBV7-9; d_gene: -; abundance: -; CDR3nt: TGTTCCAGCAGCTACATGGATGAGCAGTTCTTC; CDR3aa: CSSSYMDEQFF
j_gene: TRBJ2-5; v_gene: TRBV29-1; d_gene: TRBD2; abundance: -; CDR3nt: TGCAGCGTTGAAAAAGGGCCTAGCGGGGGATACTTC; CDR3aa: CSVEKGPSGGYF
j_gene: TRBJ2-5; v_gene: TRBV12-5; d_gene: TRBD2; abundance: -; CDR3nt: TGTGCTAGTGGTTTGGTATCGGGACTAGCTGTGACCCAGTACTTC; CDR3aa: CASGLVSGLAVTQYF
j_gene: TRBJ1-4; v_gene: TRBV9; d_gene: -; abundance: -; CDR3nt: TGTGCCAGCAGCGTATCTGATATTACCTTCTCCGGGAACCCTGAAAAACTGTTTTTT; CDR3aa: CASSVSDITFSGNPEKLFF
j_gene: TRBJ1-6; v_gene: TRBV5-5; d_gene: TRBD1; abundance: few; CDR3nt: TGTGCCAGCAGCTTGGCTGGACAGGGTACTTCACCCCTCCACTTT; CDR3aa: CASSLAGQGTSPLHF
j_gene: TRBJ1-3; v_gene: TRBV6-1; d_gene: -; abundance: -; CDR3nt: TGTGCCAGCAGTGAAGCGCGCCAGGTCCGCTCTGGAAACACCATATATTTT; CDR3aa: CASSEARQVRSGNTIYF
j_gene: TRBJ1-1; v_gene: TRBV7-9; d_gene: -; abundance: once; CDR3nt: TGTGCCAGCAGCTTAAATCGGGGAAGTGAAGCTTTCTTT; CDR3aa: CASSLNRGSEAFF
j_gene: TRBJ2-3; v_gene: TRBV7-9; d_gene: TRBD1; abundance: -; CDR3nt: TGTGCCAGCAGCCCAGGACAGGGGTTGGCAGATACGCAGTATTTT; CDR3aa: CASSPGQGLADTQYF
j_gene: TRBJ1-2; v_gene: TRBV21-1; d_gene: -; abundance: few; CDR3nt: TGTGCCAGCAGCAAAGCGCGATATGGACAGGGGGACGACTATGGCTACACCTTC; CDR3aa: CASSKARYGQGDDYGYTF
j_gene: TRBJ1-1; v_gene: TRBV9; d_gene: -; abundance: -; CDR3nt: TGTGCCAGCAGCCCTCACGGGGAGGGTACGTACGGTGAAGCTTTCTTT; CDR3aa: CASSPHGEGTYGEAFF
j_gene: TRBJ1-1; v_gene: TRBV27; d_gene: -; abundance: -; CDR3nt: TGTGCCAGCAGTTTCTTCCAGGGGATGAACACTGAAGCTTTCTTT; CDR3aa: CASSFFQGMNTEAFF
j_gene: TRBJ2-3; v_gene: TRBV4-2; d_gene: TRBD2; abundance: once; CDR3nt: TGTGCCAGCAGCCAACCGGGACTAGCGGGGGGGGTGGAGTATTTT; CDR3aa: CASSQPGLAGGVEYF
j_gene: TRBJ2-3; v_gene: TRBV30; d_gene: TRBD1; abundance: -; CDR3nt: TGTGCCTGGAGCCAGGGGGTCTCCACAGATACGCAGTATTTT; CDR3aa: CAWSQGVSTDTQYF
j_gene: TRBJ2-7; v_gene: TRBV19; d_gene: TRBD1; abundance: once; CDR3nt: TGTGCCAGTAAAACCGGGACAGCAGATCCGATAACGAACTACGAGCAGTACTTC; CDR3aa: CASKTGTADPITNYEQYF
j_gene: TRBJ2-3; v_gene: TRBV15; d_gene: TRBD1; abundance: -; CDR3nt: TGTGCCACCAGCTCCCCCCGGGACAGCTTGACAGATACGCAGTATTTT; CDR3aa: CATSSPRDSLTDTQYF